These T cell receptor beta chains were read from a single sample in a study of cytomegalovirus exposure and HLA in healthy donors. Clones were sequenced by immunoSEQ multiplex PCR, and TCRdb holds only the in-frame ones, with some missing. This table holds 150,000 to 180,000 clones, about three quarters found once. Sample: PBMCs. The receptors stem from a woman aged 40 to 50 in good health and CMV-seronegative. Both conserved end residues are part of each CDR3. The order of the fields is clone size, J gene, V gene, D gene, CDR3 DNA, CDR3 protein. D genes are given only for firm matches. Part of the rows lack a size; the others show once, few, many or a class for expanded clones.

clone_size: -
j_call: TRBJ2-5
v_call: TRBV7-8
d_call: -
cdr3_nt: TGTGCCAGCAGCTTAGGGCAGGGTAGTCAAGAGACCCAGTACTTC
cdr3_aa: CASSLGQGSQETQYF

clone_size: -
j_call: TRBJ2-3
v_call: TRBV5-4
d_call: TRBD2
cdr3_nt: TGTGCCAGCAGCTTGGGACTAGCGGGAGTCAGGCCAGATACGCAGTATTTT
cdr3_aa: CASSLGLAGVRPDTQYF

clone_size: -
j_call: TRBJ2-1
v_call: TRBV13
d_call: TRBD2
cdr3_nt: TGTGCCAGCAGCAAAGGACTAGCGGGGGAAACCTACAATGAGCAGTTCTTC
cdr3_aa: CASSKGLAGETYNEQFF

clone_size: -
j_call: TRBJ2-1
v_call: TRBV9
d_call: -
cdr3_nt: TGTGCCAGCAGCACTCGGGACTTCCTAGACAAATACAATGAGCAGTTCTTC
cdr3_aa: CASSTRDFLDKYNEQFF

clone_size: -
j_call: TRBJ2-7
v_call: TRBV28
d_call: TRBD1
cdr3_nt: TGTGCCAGCAGGCCCGACAGGGGCGAAGCCTACGAGCAGTACTTC
cdr3_aa: CASRPDRGEAYEQYF

clone_size: -
j_call: TRBJ1-2
v_call: TRBV5-4
d_call: -
cdr3_nt: TGTGCCAGCAGCTCAGGTGGAGGCTACACCTTC
cdr3_aa: CASSSGGGYTF

clone_size: -
j_call: TRBJ2-2
v_call: TRBV29-1
d_call: -
cdr3_nt: TGCAGCGTTGACTCCGGGACTGAGAACACCGGGGAGCTGTTTTTT
cdr3_aa: CSVDSGTENTGELFF

clone_size: few
j_call: TRBJ1-1
v_call: TRBV27
d_call: -
cdr3_nt: TGTGCCAGCAGTCTTGGGGACAAGGGGAGTACTGAAGCTTTCTTT
cdr3_aa: CASSLGDKGSTEAFF

clone_size: -
j_call: TRBJ1-1
v_call: TRBV5-6
d_call: -
cdr3_nt: TGTGCCAGCAGCTTGCCAGGGCGAGCGGGGGAAGCTTTCTTT
cdr3_aa: CASSLPGRAGEAFF

clone_size: -
j_call: TRBJ1-3
v_call: TRBV4-2
d_call: -
cdr3_nt: TGTGCCAGCAGCCAAGTGTGGAGCCCTTCCTCTGGAAACACCATATATTTT
cdr3_aa: CASSQVWSPSSGNTIYF

clone_size: -
j_call: TRBJ1-1
v_call: TRBV2
d_call: TRBD1
cdr3_nt: TGTGCCAGCAGTTACGGACAGGGAATAACTGAAGCTTTCTTT
cdr3_aa: CASSYGQGITEAFF

clone_size: -
j_call: TRBJ1-5
v_call: TRBV7-2
d_call: TRBD1
cdr3_nt: TGTGCCAGCAGCTCCCAGGGGGGTCAGCCCCAGCATTTT
cdr3_aa: CASSSQGGQPQHF

clone_size: -
j_call: TRBJ2-7
v_call: TRBV7-8
d_call: -
cdr3_nt: TGTGCCAGCAGCTTAGGCGTAAAGTACGAGCAGTACTTC
cdr3_aa: CASSLGVKYEQYF

clone_size: -
j_call: TRBJ2-5
v_call: TRBV2
d_call: -
cdr3_nt: TGTGCCAGCAGTGAAGCCGGCAGGGTACAGGAGACCCAGTACTTC
cdr3_aa: CASSEAGRVQETQYF

clone_size: -
j_call: TRBJ2-1
v_call: TRBV6-6
d_call: -
cdr3_nt: TGTGCCACCTTATACAATGAGCAGTTCTTC
cdr3_aa: CATLYNEQFF

clone_size: -
j_call: TRBJ2-7
v_call: TRBV28
d_call: TRBD1
cdr3_nt: TGTGCCAGCGCCCCAGAGGGGACAGGGAACAACGAGCAGTACTTC
cdr3_aa: CASAPEGTGNNEQYF

clone_size: -
j_call: TRBJ2-1
v_call: TRBV5-6
d_call: -
cdr3_nt: TGTGCCAGCAGCCTCCTTACAAGGAGGGGGGGTGAGCAGTTCTTC
cdr3_aa: CASSLLTRRGGEQFF

clone_size: -
j_call: TRBJ2-5
v_call: TRBV5-4
d_call: -
cdr3_nt: TGTGCCAGCAGCCGGGACCCTGGCGGGGTACAAGAGACCCAGTACTTC
cdr3_aa: CASSRDPGGVQETQYF

clone_size: -
j_call: TRBJ1-5
v_call: TRBV6-5
d_call: -
cdr3_nt: TGTGCCAGCAGTTCACGACGGGTACAGGCGCCCCAGCATTTT
cdr3_aa: CASSSRRVQAPQHF

clone_size: -
j_call: TRBJ1-1
v_call: TRBV5-6
d_call: TRBD1
cdr3_nt: TGTGCCAGCAGCTTAGTGCGACAGGGGTCCACTGAAGCTTTCTTT
cdr3_aa: CASSLVRQGSTEAFF

clone_size: few
j_call: TRBJ1-2
v_call: TRBV7-2
d_call: -
cdr3_nt: TGTGCCAGCAGCCTTAGGCATCAGGGGAACTATGGCTACACCTTC
cdr3_aa: CASSLRHQGNYGYTF

clone_size: -
j_call: TRBJ2-7
v_call: TRBV10-1
d_call: -
cdr3_nt: TGCGCCAGCAGTGAGTATGGGGGCCGGCGGGACGAGCAGTACTTC
cdr3_aa: CASSEYGGRRDEQYF

clone_size: few
j_call: TRBJ1-1
v_call: TRBV6-1
d_call: -
cdr3_nt: TGTGCCAGTAACGCCCGGGGTCCGACTGAAGCTTTCTTT
cdr3_aa: CASNARGPTEAFF

clone_size: -
j_call: TRBJ1-4
v_call: TRBV6-5
d_call: -
cdr3_nt: TGTGCCAGCAGTTACTCGTTCCGAGGGACTAATGAAAAACTGTTTTTT
cdr3_aa: CASSYSFRGTNEKLFF

clone_size: few
j_call: TRBJ2-3
v_call: TRBV7-9
d_call: -
cdr3_nt: TGTTCCAGCAGCCCCACATTAGATACGCAGTATTTT
cdr3_aa: CSSSPTLDTQYF

clone_size: -
j_call: TRBJ1-1
v_call: TRBV30
d_call: TRBD1
cdr3_nt: TGTGCCTGGGGTCAGGGGGCTGTCACTGAAGCTTTCTTT
cdr3_aa: CAWGQGAVTEAFF

clone_size: -
j_call: TRBJ2-3
v_call: TRBV2
d_call: TRBD2
cdr3_nt: TGTGCCAGCAGCCCTAGCGGGGGGGCAGATACGCAGTATTTT
cdr3_aa: CASSPSGGADTQYF

clone_size: -
j_call: TRBJ2-7
v_call: TRBV6-5
d_call: -
cdr3_nt: TGTGCCAGCAGTTACGCCGCGGAACTCTCCTACGAGCAGTACTTC
cdr3_aa: CASSYAAELSYEQYF

clone_size: -
j_call: TRBJ2-7
v_call: TRBV6-6
d_call: TRBD2
cdr3_nt: TGTGCCAGCAGTCCCGGGACTAGTGCCGAGCAGTACTTC
cdr3_aa: CASSPGTSAEQYF